Presented here are 14 T cell receptor beta chains from one specimen sequenced in a study of CD8 T cells in Susac syndrome. cDNA came from about 0.5 to 1 ug RNA primed by random hexamers. TCRdb independently ran MiXCR on the immunoSEQ multiplex PCR reads; one entry per CDR3 protein. Of tens of thousands of distinct CDR3 sequences listed, under 95% were seen once; the top ten hold 0.45%. Input material: CD8+ T cells from PBMCs. These receptors originate from a human donor with Susac syndrome.

This sequence joins TRBV19 and TRBJ2-3; no clear D. Trimming removed 10 bases at V and 4 bases at J, with 12 bases between. This CDR3 is 12 amino acids long. Germline V CDR1 and CDR2: LNHDA, SQIVND (reference sequence). The CDR3 spells CATSGVPDTQYF. CDR3 DNA sequence: TGTGCCACCAGTGGGGTCCCAGATACGCAGTATTTT. Full variable domain (missing parts from reference TRBV19 and TRBJ2-3): DGGITQSPKYLFRKEGQNVTLSCEQNLNHDAMYWYRQDPGQGLRLIYYSQIVNDFQKGDIAEGYSVSREKKESFPLTVTSAQKNPTAFYLCATSGVPDTQYFGPGTRLTVL.

V and J are TRBV6-5 and TRBJ1-1, with no clear D. The CDR3 has 17 residues. The V end lost 4 bases, the J end lost 0 bases, and 18 bases lay between the germline ends. Germline V CDR1 and CDR2: MNHEY, SVGAGI. The CDR3 protein is CASSLGYGRPLNTEAFF. The DNA of the CDR3 is TGTGCCAGCAGTTTGGGATACGGTCGCCCTTTGAACACTGAAGCTTTCTTT.

The chain links TRBV7-2 to TRBJ1-5; D gene unclear. The V and J ends lost 1 base and 0 bases respectively, with 7 bases between them. Germline V gene lookup returns CDR1 SGHTA and CDR2 FQGNSA. This CDR3 spans 15 amino acids. In nucleotides, the CDR3 is TGTGCCAGCAGCTTAGGATTAAATAGCAATCAGCCCCAGCATTTT. Residues: CASSLGLNSNQPQHF.

The chain uses TRBV5-1 and TRBJ1-2; a possible D gene is TRBD1 (5 bases). The CDR3 extends over 14 amino acids. The V gene lost 7 bases and the J gene lost 4 bases, with 17 bases spanning the gap. Germline CDR1 reads SGHRS; CDR2 reads YFSETQ. CDR3 nucleotides: TGCGCCAGCCGTGCTGAGGGGCGCTTCTATGGCTACACCTTC. Its protein is CASRAEGRFYGYTF.

This rearrangement joins TRBV5-1 to TRBJ1-1; possibly TRBD1 for D (6 bases). There are 15 residues in the CDR3. Trimming took 3 bases from V and 3 from J, leaving 15 bases between them. Per the germline V gene, CDR1 is SGHRS and CDR2 is YFSETQ. The DNA of the CDR3 is TGCGCCAGCAGCTCCCGACAGGCCAGAGACACTGAAGCTTTCTTT. Residues: CASSSRQARDTEAFF.

The CDR3 DNA follows: TGTGCCAGCAGCCAAAGGTGGACAGGGAGGAATGAGCAGTTCTTC. Translating gives CASSQRWTGRNEQFF. The chain employs TRBV14 and TRBJ2-1; TRBD1 aligns across 8 bases. The germline gives CDR1 SGHDN, CDR2 FVKESK. The CDR3 runs to 15 residues. With V trimmed by 2 bases and J by 7 bases, 7 bases remained unmatched.

The chain is built from TRBV20-1 and TRBJ2-6; 12 nucleotides align to TRBD1. Trimming removed 5 bases from V and 3 bases from J; junction bases left unmatched: 11. CDR1 and CDR2 (germline): DFQATT, SNEGSKA (reference sequence). The CDR3 has 18 residues. This chain's CDR3 is CSAPSARDRGLGANVLTF. The CDR3 nucleotides read TGCAGTGCTCCATCAGCCCGGGACAGGGGGCTTGGGGCCAACGTCCTGACTTTC.

The V and J genes are TRBV5-1 and TRBJ2-1; D is undetermined. CDR1 and CDR2 (germline): SGHRS, YFSETQ. This CDR3 region has 14 residues. Trimming left V 0 bases short and J 6 bases short, with 10 bases between. The CDR3 nucleotides are TGCGCCAGCAGCTTGGCCTCGGTGGCCAATGAGCAGTTCTTC. Amino acid sequence: CASSLASVANEQFF.

V usage is TRBV19 and J usage is TRBJ2-5, with 10 bases fitting TRBD1. From germline, CDR1 is LNHDA and CDR2 SQIVND (reference sequence). Trimming removed 6 bases from V and 4 bases from J; junction bases left unmatched: 5. The CDR3 has 14 residues. The CDR3 sequence is CASRKRTGGETQYF. DNA for the CDR3: TGTGCCAGTAGGAAAAGGACAGGGGGAGAGACCCAGTACTTC.

The rearrangement joins TRBV30 to TRBJ1-1, with D possibly being TRBD1 (6 bases). The ends were cut back, 1 base at V and 4 bases at J, with 16 bases in the middle. There are 15 residues in the CDR3. CDR1 is GTSNPN, CDR2 SVGIG, per germline (reference sequence). As DNA, the CDR3 is TGTGCCTGGAGTGGGGGGCAGATACCGTCCACTGAAGCTTTCTTT. It translates to CAWSGGQIPSTEAFF.

This clonotype came up a few times. The CDR3 here is CASSDPNTYEQYF. Here the CDR3 DNA reads TGTGCCAGCAGTGACCCGAACACCTACGAGCAGTACTTC. This chain uses TRBV2 with TRBJ2-7; D gene uncertain. The CDR3 is made up of 13 amino acids. Trimming took 3 bases from V and 2 from J, leaving 8 bases between them. From germline, CDR1 is SNHLY and CDR2 FYNNEI.

This chain connects TRBV29-1 to TRBJ2-6; perhaps TRBD2 as D (5 bases). V shed 0 bases and J shed 0 bases, with 6 bases lying between them. The germline gives CDR1 SQVTM, CDR2 ANQGSEA. The CDR3 spans 15 residues. CDR3 residues: CSVEEGSSGANVLTF. The CDR3 DNA follows: TGCAGCGTTGAAGAGGGGAGCTCTGGGGCCAACGTCCTGACTTTC. Supplemented by reference TRBV29-1 and TRBJ2-6, the full variable domain reads SAVISQKPSRDICQRGTSLTIQCQVDSQVTMMFWYRQQPGQSLTLIATANQGSEATYESGFVIDKFPISRPNLTFSTLTVSNMSPEDSSIYLCSVEEGSSGANVLTFGAGSRLTVL.

The V call is TRBV7-8, the J call TRBJ1-2; 10 bases match TRBD1. The V segment lost 4 bases and the J segment 0 bases; nucleotides outside the gene matches: 11. The germline V gene has CDR1 SGHVS and CDR2 FQNEAQ. The CDR3 runs to 18 residues. In DNA form, the CDR3 reads TGTGCCAGCAGCTCTGATCCGACAGGGGGCAACGCTAACTATGGCTACACCTTC. Its translation is CASSSDPTGGNANYGYTF.

CDR3 in amino acids: CASSLLDRGPYGYTF. The DNA for the CDR3 is TGTGCCAGCAGTTTATTGGACAGGGGGCCCTATGGCTACACCTTC. The chain employs TRBV28 and TRBJ1-2; 11 bases fit TRBD1. Germline CDR1 reads MDHEN; CDR2 reads SYDVKM. Trimming at V came to 1 base and at J to 4 bases, leaving 2 bases not matched to a gene. The CDR3 runs to 15 residues.